This record looks at one T cell receptor (beta chain) sequence and its context. Some clones are missing from TCRdb's copy, which holds only in-frame ones; the method was immunoSEQ multiplex PCR. The sample has over 15,000 clones, around 87% seen once. This sample is drawn from a study of technical replicates of blood from a handful of donors. The TCR comes from a human donor in good health. Sequencing used PBMCs.

This CDR3 is CASSLTYRVGETQYF. CDR3 DNA: TGTGCCAGCAGCCTGACATACAGGGTGGGGGAGACCCAGTACTTC. The J gene is TRBJ2-5, the V gene TRBV6-5; possible D gene TRBD1, 6 bases. The germline V gene has CDR1 MNHEY and CDR2 SVGAGI. V was trimmed by 6 bases and J by 5 bases, leaving 19 bases between them. This CDR3 spans 15 amino acids.